This T cell receptor (beta chain) emerged from a study of esophageal squamous cell carcinoma under preoperative chemotherapy. Study-wide findings and caveats: Post-treatment tumor-infiltrating lymphocytes appeared partly derived from peripheral T cells migrating into the tumor.

The time point was: after preoperative PTX-NDP chemotherapy. Details on this clonotype: Its antigen is not identified.

TCRdb used MiXCR to reprocess the PCR reads, holding one entry per CDR3 protein. The table lists under 20,000 distinct CDR3 sequences, around 42% of them singletons. This sample was obtained from a patient given preoperative chemotherapy. The receptor was derived from a human donor with esophageal squamous cell carcinoma. The donor label of this sample is uncertain.

The CDR3 region is CASSDPQLAGEETQYF. The CDR3 nucleotides are TGCGCCAGCAGTGACCCCCAGCTAGCGGGAGAAGAGACCCAGTACTTC. J is TRBJ2-5 and V is TRBV10-1; 10 nucleotides align to TRBD2. J lost 3 bases, V lost 3 bases, and 7 bases had no gene match. Germline CDR1 is WNHNN and CDR2 is SYGVQD (reference sequence). The CDR3 has 16 residues.